Listed below are T cell receptor beta chains from one sample, sequenced in a study of blood T cell repertoires in COVID-19. TCRdb's copy holds only in-frame clones and misses some; the assay was immunoSEQ multiplex PCR. There are 320,000 or so clones in the sample; 88% occur only once, and about 5% lies in the top ten. Sequencing input: PBMCs or T cells enriched from blood (not recorded which). Receptors were obtained from a man aged 30-40 years who had recovered from COVID-19. CDR3s include the opening cysteine and the closing phenylalanine or tryptophan. D genes are given only for firm matches. Rows give clone size only sometimes, using once, few, many, or a class for an expanded clone.

TRBV27,TRBJ1-2,TRBD1,-,TGTGCCAGCAGTCTGACAGGGGATAGATATGGCTACACCTTC,CASSLTGDRYGYTF
TRBV29-1,TRBJ2-5,TRBD1,-,TGCAGCGCGGACAGGGACCAAGAGACCCAGTACTTC,CSADRDQETQYF
TRBV4-1,TRBJ2-5,-,-,TGCGCCAGCAGCCAAGATCAGGGGGGCGGGGTTACTCAAGAGACCCAGTACTTC,CASSQDQGGGVTQETQYF
TRBV5-4,TRBJ2-7,-,-,TGTGCCAGCAGCCTGGACACCTACGAGCAGTACTTC,CASSLDTYEQYF
TRBV3-1/TRBV3-2,TRBJ1-4,-,-,TGTGCCAGCAGCCAAGAGACGGCAGGGACTCTCCAGGAAAAACTGTTTTTT,CASSQETAGTLQEKLFF
TRBV4-1,TRBJ2-3,-,-,TGCGCCAGCAGCCAAGCCGACCAGACAGGGACTTTTATGGATACGCAGTATTTT,CASSQADQTGTFMDTQYF
TRBV28,TRBJ2-1,TRBD1,-,TGTGCCAGCAGTTCCACAGGGGGCCCGCTATACAATGAGCAGTTCTTC,CASSSTGGPLYNEQFF
TRBV11-2,TRBJ2-7,TRBD2,-,TGTGCCAGCAGTTTCCATCGGGGGGACGAGCAGTACTTC,CASSFHRGDEQYF
TRBV19,TRBJ2-6,-,-,TGTGCCAGTAGTGGCGCCGGCAGGGGTCTCTCTGGGGCCAACGTCCTGACTTTC,CASSGAGRGLSGANVLTF
TRBV5-1,TRBJ1-4,TRBD1,-,TGCGCCAGCAGCTTGGGGGGACAGGGTAATGAAAAACTGTTTTTT,CASSLGGQGNEKLFF
TRBV28,TRBJ1-3,TRBD1,-,TGTGCCAGCAGTTCGACAGGGGGCGCTGGAAACACCATATATTTT,CASSSTGGAGNTIYF
TRBV5-6,TRBJ2-3,TRBD2,once,TGTGCCAGCAGACCCTGGGGAGGGCCAGATACGCAGTATTTT,CASRPWGGPDTQYF